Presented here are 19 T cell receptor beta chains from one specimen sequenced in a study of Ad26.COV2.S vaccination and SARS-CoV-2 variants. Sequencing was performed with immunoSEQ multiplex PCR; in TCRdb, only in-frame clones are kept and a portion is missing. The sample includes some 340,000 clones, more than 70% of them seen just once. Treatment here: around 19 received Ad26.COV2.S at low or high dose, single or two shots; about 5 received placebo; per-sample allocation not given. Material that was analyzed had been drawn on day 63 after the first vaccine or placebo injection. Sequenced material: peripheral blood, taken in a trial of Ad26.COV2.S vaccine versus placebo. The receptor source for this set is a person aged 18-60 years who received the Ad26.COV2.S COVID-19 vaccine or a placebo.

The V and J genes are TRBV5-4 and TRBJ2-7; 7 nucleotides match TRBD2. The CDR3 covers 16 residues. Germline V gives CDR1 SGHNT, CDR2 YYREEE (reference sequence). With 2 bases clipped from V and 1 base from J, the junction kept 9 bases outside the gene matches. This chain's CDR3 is CASSFFSQGGSYEQYF. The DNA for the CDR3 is TGTGCCAGCAGCTTTTTTTCGCAGGGAGGGTCCTACGAGCAGTACTTC. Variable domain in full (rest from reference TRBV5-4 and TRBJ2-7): ETGVTQSPTHLIKTRGQQVTLRCSSQSGHNTVSWYQQALGQGPQFIFQYYREEENGRGNFPPRFSGLQFPNYSSELNVNALELDDSALYLCASSFFSQGGSYEQYFGPGTRLTVT.

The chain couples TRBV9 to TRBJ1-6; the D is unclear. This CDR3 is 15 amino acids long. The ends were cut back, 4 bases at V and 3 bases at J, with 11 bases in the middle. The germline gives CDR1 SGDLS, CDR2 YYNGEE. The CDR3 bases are TGTGCCAGCAGCAACGGGGTAGACTATAATTCACCCCTCCACTTT. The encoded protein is CASSNGVDYNSPLHF. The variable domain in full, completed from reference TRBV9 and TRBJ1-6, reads DSGVTQTPKHLITATGQRVTLRCSPRSGDLSVYWYQQSLDQGLQFLIQYYNGEERAKGNILERFSAQQFPDLHSELNLSSLELGDSALYFCASSNGVDYNSPLHFGNGTRLTVT.

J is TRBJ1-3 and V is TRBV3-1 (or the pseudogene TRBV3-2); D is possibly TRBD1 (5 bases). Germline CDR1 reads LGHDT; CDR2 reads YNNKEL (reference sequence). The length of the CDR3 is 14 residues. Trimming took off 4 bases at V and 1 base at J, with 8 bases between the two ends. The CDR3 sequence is CASSLRQSGNTIYF. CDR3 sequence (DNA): TGTGCCAGCAGCCTCAGACAGTCTGGAAACACCATATATTTT.

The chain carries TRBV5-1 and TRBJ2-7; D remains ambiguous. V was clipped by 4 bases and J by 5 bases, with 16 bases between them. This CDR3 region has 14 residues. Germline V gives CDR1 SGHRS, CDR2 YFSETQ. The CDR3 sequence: CASSVFRLEDEQYF. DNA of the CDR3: TGCGCCAGCAGCGTATTCAGGCTAGAGGACGAGCAGTACTTC.

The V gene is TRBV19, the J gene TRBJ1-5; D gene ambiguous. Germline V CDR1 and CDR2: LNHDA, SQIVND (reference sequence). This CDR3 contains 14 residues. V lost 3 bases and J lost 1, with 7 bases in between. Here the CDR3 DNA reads TGTGCCAGTAGTATTGTATCAAGCAATCAGCCCCAGCATTTT. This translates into CASSIVSSNQPQHF.

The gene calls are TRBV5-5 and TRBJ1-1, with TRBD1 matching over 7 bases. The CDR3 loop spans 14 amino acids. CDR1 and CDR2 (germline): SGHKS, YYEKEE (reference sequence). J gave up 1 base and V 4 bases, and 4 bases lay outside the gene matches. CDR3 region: CASSQGQRNTEAFF. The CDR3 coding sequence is TGTGCCAGCAGCCAGGGACAGAGGAACACTGAAGCTTTCTTT. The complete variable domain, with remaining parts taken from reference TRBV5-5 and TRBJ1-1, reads DAGVTQSPTHLIKTRGQQVTLRCSPISGHKSVSWYQQVLGQGPQFIFQYYEKEERGRGNFPDRFSARQFPNYSSELNVNALLLGDSALYLCASSQGQRNTEAFFGQGTRLTVV.

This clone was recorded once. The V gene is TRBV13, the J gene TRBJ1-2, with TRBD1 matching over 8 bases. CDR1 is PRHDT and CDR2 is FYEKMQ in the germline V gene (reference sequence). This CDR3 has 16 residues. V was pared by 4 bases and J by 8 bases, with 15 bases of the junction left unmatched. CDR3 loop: CASSSRTGLGEGGYTF. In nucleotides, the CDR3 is TGTGCCAGCAGCTCGAGGACAGGGTTGGGCGAGGGGGGCTACACCTTC. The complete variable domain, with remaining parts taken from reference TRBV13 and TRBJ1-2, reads AAGVIQSPRHLIKEKRETATLKCYPIPRHDTVYWYQQGPGQDPQFLISFYEKMQSDKGSIPDRFSAQQFSDYHSELNMSSLELGDSALYFCASSSRTGLGEGGYTFGSGTRLTVV.

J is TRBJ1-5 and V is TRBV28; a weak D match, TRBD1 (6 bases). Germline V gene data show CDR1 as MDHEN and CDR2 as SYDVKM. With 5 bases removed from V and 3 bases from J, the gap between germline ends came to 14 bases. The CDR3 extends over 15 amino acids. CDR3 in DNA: TGTGCCAGCAGTCCCCTGACAGGAAACAATCAGCCCCAGCATTTT. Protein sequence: CASSPLTGNNQPQHF.

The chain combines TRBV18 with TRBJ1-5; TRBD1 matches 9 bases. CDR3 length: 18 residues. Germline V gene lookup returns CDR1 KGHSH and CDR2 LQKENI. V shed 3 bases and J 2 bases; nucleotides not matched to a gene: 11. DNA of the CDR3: TGTGCCAGCTCACCTCCGGGACAGGGAGGCGGAGGCAATCAGCCCCAGCATTTT. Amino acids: CASSPPGQGGGGNQPQHF.

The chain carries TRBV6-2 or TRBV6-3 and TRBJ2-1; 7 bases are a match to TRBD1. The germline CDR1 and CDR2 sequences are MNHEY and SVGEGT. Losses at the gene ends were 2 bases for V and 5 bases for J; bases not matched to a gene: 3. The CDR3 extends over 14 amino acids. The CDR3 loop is CASSYMGQHNEQFF. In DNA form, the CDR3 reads TGTGCCAGCAGTTACATGGGACAGCACAATGAGCAGTTCTTC.

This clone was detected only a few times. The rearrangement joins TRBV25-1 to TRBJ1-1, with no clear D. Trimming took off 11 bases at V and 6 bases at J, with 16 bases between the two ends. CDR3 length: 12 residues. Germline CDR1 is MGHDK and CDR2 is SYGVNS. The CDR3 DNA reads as TGTGCCGTGATTGGACGACGGGCTGAAGCTTTCTTT. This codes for CAVIGRRAEAFF. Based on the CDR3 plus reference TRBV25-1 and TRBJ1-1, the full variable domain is EADIYQTPRYLVIGTGKKITLECSQTMGHDKMYWYQQDPGMELHLIHYSYGVNSTEKGDLSSESTVSRIRTEHFPLTLESARPSHTSQYLCAVIGRRAEAFFGQGTRLTVV.

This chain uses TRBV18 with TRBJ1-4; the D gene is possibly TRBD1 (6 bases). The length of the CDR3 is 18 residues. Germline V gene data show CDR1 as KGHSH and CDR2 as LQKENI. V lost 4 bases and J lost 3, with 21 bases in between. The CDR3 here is CASSRDLLSEGANEKLFF. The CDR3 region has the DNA TGTGCCAGCTCACGGGACCTGCTCTCCGAGGGGGCTAATGAAAAACTGTTTTTT.

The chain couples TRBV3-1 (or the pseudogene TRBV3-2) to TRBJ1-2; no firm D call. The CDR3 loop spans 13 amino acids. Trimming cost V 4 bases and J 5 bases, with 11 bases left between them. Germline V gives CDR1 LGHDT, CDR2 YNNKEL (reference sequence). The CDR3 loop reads CASSREGAYGYTF. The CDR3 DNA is TGTGCCAGCAGCCGTGAGGGAGCGTATGGCTACACCTTC.

The DNA for the CDR3 is TGTGCCAGCAGCTCGAGGGCAGGGGAGACCCAGTACTTC. It specifies CASSSRAGETQYF. The gene calls are TRBV7-2 and TRBJ2-5; D may be TRBD1 or TRBD2 (5 bases each). Germline lookup yields CDR1 SGHTA and CDR2 FQGNSA. Trimming took 4 bases from V and 5 from J, leaving 11 bases between them. CDR3 length equals 13 residues.

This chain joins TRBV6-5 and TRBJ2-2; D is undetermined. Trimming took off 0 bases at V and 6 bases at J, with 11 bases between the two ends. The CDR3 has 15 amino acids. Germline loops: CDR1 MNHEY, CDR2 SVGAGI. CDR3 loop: CASSYSNRRPGELFF. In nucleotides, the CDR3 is TGTGCCAGCAGTTACTCGAACAGACGACCCGGGGAGCTGTTTTTT.

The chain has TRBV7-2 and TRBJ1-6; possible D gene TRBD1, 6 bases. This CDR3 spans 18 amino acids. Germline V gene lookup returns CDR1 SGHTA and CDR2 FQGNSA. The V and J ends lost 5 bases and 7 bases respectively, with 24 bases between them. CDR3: CASSLRRGGGQFNSPLHF. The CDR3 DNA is TGTGCCAGCAGCCTAAGGCGAGGGGGGGGCCAATTCAATTCACCCCTCCACTTT. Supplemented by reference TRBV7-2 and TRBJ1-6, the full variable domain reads GAGVSQSPSNKVTEKGKDVELRCDPISGHTALYWYRQSLGQGLEFLIYFQGNSAPDKSGLPSDRFSAERTGGSVSTLTIQRTQQEDSAVYLCASSLRRGGGQFNSPLHFGNGTRLTVT.

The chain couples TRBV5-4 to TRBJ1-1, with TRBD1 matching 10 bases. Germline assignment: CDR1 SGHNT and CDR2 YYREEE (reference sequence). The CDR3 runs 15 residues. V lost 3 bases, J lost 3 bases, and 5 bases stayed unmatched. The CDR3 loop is CASSWGQGKDTEAFF. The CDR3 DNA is TGTGCCAGCAGCTGGGGACAGGGGAAGGACACTGAAGCTTTCTTT.

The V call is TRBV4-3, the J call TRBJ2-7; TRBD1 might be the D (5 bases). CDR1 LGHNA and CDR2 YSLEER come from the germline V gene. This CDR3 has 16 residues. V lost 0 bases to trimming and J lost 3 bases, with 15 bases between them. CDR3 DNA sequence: TGCGCCAGCAGCCAAGATTTAAGGGCAGGGATCTACGAGCAGTACTTC. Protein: CASSQDLRAGIYEQYF.

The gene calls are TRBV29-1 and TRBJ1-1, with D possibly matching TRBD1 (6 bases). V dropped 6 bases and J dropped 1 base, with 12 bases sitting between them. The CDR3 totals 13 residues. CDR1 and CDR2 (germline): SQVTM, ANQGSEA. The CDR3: CSVGGQKNTEAFF. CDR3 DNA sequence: TGCAGCGTAGGCGGACAGAAGAACACTGAAGCTTTCTTT.